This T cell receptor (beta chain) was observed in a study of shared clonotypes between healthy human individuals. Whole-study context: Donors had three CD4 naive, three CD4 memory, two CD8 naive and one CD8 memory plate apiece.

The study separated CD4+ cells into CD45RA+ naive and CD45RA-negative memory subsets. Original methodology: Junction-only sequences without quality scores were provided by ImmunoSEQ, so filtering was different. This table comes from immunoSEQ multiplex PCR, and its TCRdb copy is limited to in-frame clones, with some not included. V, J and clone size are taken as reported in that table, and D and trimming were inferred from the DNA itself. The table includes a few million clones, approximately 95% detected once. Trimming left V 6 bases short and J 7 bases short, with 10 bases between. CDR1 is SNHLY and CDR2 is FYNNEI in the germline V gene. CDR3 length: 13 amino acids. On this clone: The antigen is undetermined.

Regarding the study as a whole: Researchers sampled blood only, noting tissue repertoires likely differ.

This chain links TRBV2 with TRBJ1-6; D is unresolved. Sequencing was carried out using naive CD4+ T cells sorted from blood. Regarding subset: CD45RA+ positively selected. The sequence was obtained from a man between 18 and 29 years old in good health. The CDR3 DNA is TGTGCCAGCAGGGGGTCCTCCAATTCACCCCTCCACTTT. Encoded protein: CASRGSSNSPLHF. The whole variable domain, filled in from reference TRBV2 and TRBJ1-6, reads EPEVTQTPSHQVTQMGQEVILRCVPISNHLYFYWYRQILGQKVEFLVSFYNNEISEKSEIFDDQFSVERPDGSNFTLKIRSTKLEDSAMYFCASRGSSNSPLHFGNGTRLTVT.